This note documents a single TCR beta chain sequence. Its antigen remains unknown. This sample was taken from a study of shared clonotypes between healthy human individuals. V gave up 2 bases and J gave up 6 bases; unmatched junction bases: 7. The CDR3 is 17 amino acids. Germline V gene lookup returns CDR1 MNHEY and CDR2 SMNVEV (reference sequence). The method was immunoSEQ multiplex PCR; TCRdb's version includes in-frame clones alone and lacks a portion of them. Among 500,000 to 550,000 clones listed, around 96% were seen once. Study observations and caveats: On the whole, naive subsets had larger estimated richness than memory subsets had. Generation probabilities of non-shared clonotypes were lower (relative to those shared by all four donors).

What was sequenced was naive CD4+ T cells sorted from blood. As for subset: CD45RA+ positively selected. This chain joins TRBV27 and TRBJ2-3; TRBD2 matches 14 bases. The sequence came from a woman aged 25-40 years in good health. DNA of the CDR3: TGTGCCAGCAGTTTAATTGGACTAGCGGGAGGAGGGGATACGCAGTATTTT. Its protein is CASSLIGLAGGGDTQYF.